These T cell receptor beta chains were read from a single sample in a study of T cells in Graves' hyperthyroidism and ophthalmopathy. Using its own MiXCR run on the multiplex PCR reads, TCRdb lists one record per CDR3 protein. The sample comprises about 180,000 distinct CDR3 sequences, around 8.9% of which are singletons, and approximately 24% rests with the top ten. The material sequenced was blood. The source is a woman between 18 and 30 years old with Graves' hyperthyroidism that later progressed to Graves' ophthalmopathy. Both conserved end residues are part of each CDR3. A D gene is named only where the DNA matches it firmly. Clone size is not always given. Where it is, it says once, few, many or a class for expanded clones.

v_call	d_call	j_call	clone_size	cdr3_aa	cdr3_nt
TRBV4-2	.	TRBJ1-4	.	CASSQDVAREGEKLFF	TGTGCCAGCAGCCAAGATGTGGCCAGGGAAGGCGAAAAACTGTTTTTT
TRBV18	.	TRBJ1-1	many	CASSPPANTEAFF	TGTGCCAGCTCACCACCGGCGAACACTGAAGCTTTCTTT
TRBV20-1	.	TRBJ2-2	.	CSAVDPGRGTGELFF	TGCAGTGCGGTGGACCCAGGGCGTGGCACCGGGGAGCTGTTTTTT
TRBV6-1	TRBD2	TRBJ2-7	many	CASSTSGNSYEQYF	TGTGCCAGCAGTACTAGCGGGAACTCCTACGAGCAGTACTTC
TRBV15	TRBD2	TRBJ2-5	many	CATSRREGEETQYF	TGTGCCACCAGTCGGCGGGAGGGGGAAGAGACCCAGTACTTC
TRBV7-9	TRBD1	TRBJ2-2	many	CASSFSQGAGGELFF	TGTGCCAGCAGCTTTTCGCAGGGGGCTGGCGGGGAGCTGTTTTTT
TRBV6-2/TRBV6-3	.	TRBJ2-2	few	CASIPGTPNTGELFF	TGTGCCAGCATCCCCGGGACTCCGAACACCGGGGAGCTGTTTTTT
TRBV28	.	TRBJ2-4	many	CASINYGIQYF	TGTGCCAGCATCAACTATGGCATTCAGTACTTC
TRBV5-1	TRBD2	TRBJ2-3	many	CASSFSGRGSTDTQYF	TGCGCCAGCAGCTTCAGCGGGAGGGGAAGCACAGATACGCAGTATTTT
TRBV7-8	.	TRBJ2-1	many	CASSPHPNTRQGLRNEQFF	TGTGCCAGCAGCCCCCACCCGAATACGCGGCAGGGGCTCCGCAATGAGCAGTTCTTC
TRBV28	.	TRBJ1-1	many	CASSLSGAWNTEAFF	TGTGCCAGCAGTTTAAGTGGGGCTTGGAACACTGAAGCTTTCTTT
TRBV20-1	.	TRBJ2-7	many	CSASRGYEQYF	TGCAGTGCTAGTCGGGGCTACGAGCAGTACTTC
TRBV5-8	TRBD1	TRBJ2-1	many	CASSEGWDRGVSYNEQFF	TGTGCCAGCAGCGAAGGATGGGACAGGGGAGTCTCCTACAATGAGCAGTTCTTC
TRBV25-1	.	TRBJ1-4	many	CASSGSNEKLFF	TGTGCCAGCAGTGGGAGTAATGAAAAACTGTTTTTT
TRBV25-1	.	TRBJ1-1	many	CASRGSLSKAFF	TGTGCCAGCAGGGGATCCCTGTCCAAAGCTTTCTTT
TRBV6-5	TRBD1	TRBJ1-5	many	CASSYGDRGGNQPQHF	TGTGCCAGCAGTTACGGGGACAGGGGCGGCAATCAGCCCCAGCATTTT
TRBV15	.	TRBJ1-1	many	CATSRDLPGLKNTEAFF	TGTGCCACCAGCAGAGATCTTCCGGGACTCAAGAACACTGAAGCTTTCTTT
TRBV5-1	TRBD1	TRBJ2-2	.	CASTPWGTGTGELFF	TGCGCCAGCACCCCTTGGGGGACAGGGACCGGGGAGCTGTTTTTT
TRBV20-1	.	TRBJ1-6	many	CSASGGVESPLHF	TGCAGTGCTAGTGGGGGGGTTGAATCACCCCTCCACTTT
TRBV6-1	TRBD1	TRBJ1-2	many	CASRSTGENGYTF	TGTGCCAGCCGATCGACAGGGGAAAACGGCTACACCTTC
TRBV19	.	TRBJ1-2	.	CASSIATTLYGYTF	TGTGCCAGTAGTATAGCCACAACCCTGTATGGCTACACCTTC
TRBV5-4	.	TRBJ1-4	.	CASSWVLYEATNEKLFF	TGTGCCAGCAGCTGGGTCCTCTACGAGGCAACTAATGAAAAACTGTTTTTT
TRBV14	.	TRBJ2-1	few	CASSPRDLQRHEQFF	TGTGCCAGCAGTCCCCGGGACCTTCAGAGGCATGAGCAGTTCTTC
TRBV6-1	TRBD1	TRBJ1-5	many	CASSYPGGGQPQHF	TGTGCCAGCAGTTACCCAGGGGGTGGTCAGCCCCAGCATTTT
TRBV6-1	.	TRBJ2-7	many	CASSAASKDYEQYF	TGTGCCAGCAGTGCAGCTAGCAAGGACTACGAGCAGTACTTC
TRBV9	.	TRBJ2-3	.	CASTQGSLRGTDTQYF	TGTGCCAGCACCCAAGGTAGCCTCAGAGGCACAGATACGCAGTATTTT
TRBV18	TRBD1	TRBJ1-3	few	CASSSGTGGNTIYF	TGTGCCAGCTCGTCCGGGACAGGGGGAAACACCATATATTTT
TRBV28	TRBD1	TRBJ1-5	many	CASSPPDRGPGQPQHF	TGTGCCAGCAGCCCACCGGACAGGGGGCCCGGTCAGCCCCAGCATTTT
TRBV3-1	.	TRBJ1-1	many	CASSQSGMGTEAFF	TGTGCCAGCAGCCAATCAGGGATGGGCACTGAAGCTTTCTTT
TRBV6-1	.	TRBJ2-1	many	CASGRLYNEQFF	TGTGCCAGCGGGAGGCTTTACAATGAGCAGTTCTTC
TRBV3-1	TRBD2	TRBJ2-2	.	CASSQYSGVSGELFF	TGTGCCAGCAGCCAATACAGCGGGGTGTCGGGGGAGCTGTTTTTT
TRBV7-2	TRBD1	TRBJ1-4	.	CASSSQGTVNEKLFF	TGTGCCAGCAGCTCGCAGGGGACAGTGAATGAAAAACTGTTTTTT
TRBV30	.	TRBJ1-2	many	CAWSVERVVYGYTF	TGTGCCTGGAGTGTAGAACGGGTGGTCTATGGCTACACCTTC
TRBV18	.	TRBJ2-5	many	CASSPQGTQYF	TGTGCCAGCTCACCACAAGGGACCCAGTACTTC
TRBV6-1	.	TRBJ1-6	few	CASSEEWGNSPLHF	TGTGCCAGCAGTGAGGAGTGGGGTAATTCACCCCTCCACTTT
TRBV7-9	TRBD2	TRBJ2-1	many	CASSPSLVGAPGLADYNEQFF	TGTGCCAGCAGCCCTAGTTTAGTGGGGGCCCCGGGACTAGCGGACTACAATGAGCAGTTCTTC
TRBV13	TRBD1	TRBJ2-2	few	CASSLGQGYAGELFF	TGTGCCAGCAGCTTGGGACAGGGGTATGCCGGGGAGCTGTTTTTT
TRBV20-1	.	TRBJ2-7	many	CSALTVGLYEQYF	TGCAGTGCTTTGACAGTCGGCCTCTACGAGCAGTACTTC
TRBV18	.	TRBJ1-2	many	CASSPEQFLNYGYTF	TGTGCCAGCTCACCAGAGCAGTTCCTTAACTATGGCTACACCTTC
TRBV19	.	TRBJ1-2	many	CASTKTGTSYTF	TGTGCCAGTACCAAAACAGGGACAAGCTACACCTTC
TRBV7-6	TRBD2	TRBJ2-1	few	CASSTRLAGGAQGQFF	TGTGCCAGCAGCACACGTCTAGCGGGAGGAGCACAGGGGCAGTTCTTC
TRBV4-2	.	TRBJ2-6	few	CASSQDTGANVLTF	TGTGCCAGCAGCCAAGACACTGGGGCCAACGTCCTGACTTTC
TRBV18	.	TRBJ1-1	many	CASNRDGPLGTEAFF	TGTGCCAGTAATAGGGACGGACCCCTAGGGACTGAAGCTTTCTTT